This T cell receptor (beta chain) is from a study of shared clonotypes between healthy human individuals. Germline loops: CDR1 SGHDT, CDR2 YYEEEE. V gave up 5 bases and J gave up 4 bases, with 13 bases separating them. The CDR3 totals 14 residues. Profiling relied on immunoSEQ multiplex PCR, and the TCRdb table lists in-frame clones only, not all of them. The table shows about 600,000 clones, with around three quarters occurring only once. This clonotype originated in a woman aged 35 to 49 in good health. Some clones in this sample may be carry-over from other donors' samples. The sample was PBMCs. The genes are TRBV5-6 and TRBJ2-1; no firm D call. The CDR3 DNA follows: TGTGCCAGCAGGTCGGGCCTTTCTTACAATGAGCAGTTCTTC. Translating gives CASRSGLSYNEQFF.